The rows below give T cell receptor beta chains drawn from one sample of a study of cytomegalovirus exposure and HLA in healthy donors. Measured with immunoSEQ multiplex PCR; TCRdb has only the in-frame clones, and not every one. The sample yields some 98,000 clones, about 80% seen once. The source material was PBMCs. The receptor set was obtained from a man in his forties in good health and CMV-seronegative. Each CDR3 is given with its conserved first and last residue.

TRBJ1-4,TRBV9,CASSQFPDREDEKLFF
TRBJ1-1,TRBV27,CASSLGGVNTEAFF
TRBJ1-2,TRBV6-6,CASSRGSSEGYGYTF
TRBJ2-1,TRBV11-2,CASSLRLAGGRFF
TRBJ2-7,TRBV28,CASSPGQGIHEQYF
TRBJ2-2,TRBV4-3,CASSQRTGGTGELFF
TRBJ1-2,TRBV14,CASSLQSFYGYTF
TRBJ2-5,TRBV5-1,CASSSGGASEETQYF
TRBJ2-3,TRBV28,CAIRRQGRTDTQYF
TRBJ2-1,TRBV4-3,CASSQVIPGANEQFF
TRBJ2-5,TRBV5-4,CASSADRAETQYF
TRBJ2-3,TRBV25-1,CASSTLGRYTDTQYF
TRBJ2-1,TRBV5-1,CASSPGLAGDNEQFF
TRBJ2-4,TRBV18,CASSPNVGQGEFGNIQYF
TRBJ2-3,TRBV6-6,CALASGTDTQYF
TRBJ2-7,TRBV27,CASSPRDRGNEQYF
TRBJ2-7,TRBV7-2,CASSPNGLSSYEQYF
TRBJ2-7,TRBV11-3,CASSSGKDRAHEQYF
TRBJ2-1,TRBV10-2,CASSESRARPYNEQFF
TRBJ2-1,TRBV15,CATSSTGYNEQFF
TRBJ1-5,TRBV4-3,CASSQRQGDQPQHF
TRBJ1-4,TRBV21-1,CASKLRGIIGVDRVDEKLFF
NA,TRBV27,CASSTTGSPFEQYF
TRBJ2-6,TRBV30,CAWSSGLTGANVLTF
TRBJ1-1,TRBV19,CASSTQGELTEAFF
TRBJ2-3,TRBV27,CASNTNQGIPTDTQYF
TRBJ2-1,TRBV7-2,CASSGRLASSYNEQFF
TRBJ2-1,TRBV7-2,CASSLVGTGINEQFF
TRBJ2-6,TRBV30,CAWGSRSGANVLTF
TRBJ2-1,TRBV9,CASSAVSGTSGSYNEQFF